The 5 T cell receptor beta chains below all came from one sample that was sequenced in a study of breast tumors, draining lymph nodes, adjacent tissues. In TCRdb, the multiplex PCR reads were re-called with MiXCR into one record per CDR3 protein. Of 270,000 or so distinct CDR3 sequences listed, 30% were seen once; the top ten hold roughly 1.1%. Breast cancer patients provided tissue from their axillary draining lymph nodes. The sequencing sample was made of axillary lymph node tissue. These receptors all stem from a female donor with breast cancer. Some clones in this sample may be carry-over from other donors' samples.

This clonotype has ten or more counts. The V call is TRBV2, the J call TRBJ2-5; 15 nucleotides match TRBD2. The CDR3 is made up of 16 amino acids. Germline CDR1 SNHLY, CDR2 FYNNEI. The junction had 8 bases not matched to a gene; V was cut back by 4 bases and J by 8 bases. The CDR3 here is CASSGTSGRAGGTQYF. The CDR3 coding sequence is TGTGCCAGCAGTGGGACTAGCGGGAGGGCCGGGGGCACCCAGTACTTC.

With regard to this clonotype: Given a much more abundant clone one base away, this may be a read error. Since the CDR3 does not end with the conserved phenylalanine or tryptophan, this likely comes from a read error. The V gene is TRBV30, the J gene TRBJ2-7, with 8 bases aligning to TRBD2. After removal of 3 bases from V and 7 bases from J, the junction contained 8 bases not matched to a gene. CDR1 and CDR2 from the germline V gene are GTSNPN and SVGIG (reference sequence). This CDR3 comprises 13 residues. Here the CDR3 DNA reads TGTGCCTGGAGGAGAGCGGGAGAAGGAGAGCAGTACTGC. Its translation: CAWRRAGEGEQYC.

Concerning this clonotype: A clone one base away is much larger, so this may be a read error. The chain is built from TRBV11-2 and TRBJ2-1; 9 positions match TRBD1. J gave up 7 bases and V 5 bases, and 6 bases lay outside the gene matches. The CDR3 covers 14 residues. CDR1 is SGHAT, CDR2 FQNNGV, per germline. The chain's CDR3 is CASSRRTGANEQFF. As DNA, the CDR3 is TGTGCCAGCAGCCGAAGGACAGGGGCAAATGAGCAGTTCTTC.

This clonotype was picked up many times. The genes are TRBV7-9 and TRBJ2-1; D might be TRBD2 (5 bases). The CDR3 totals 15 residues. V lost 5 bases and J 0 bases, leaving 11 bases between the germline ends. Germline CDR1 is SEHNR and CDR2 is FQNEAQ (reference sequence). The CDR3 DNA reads TGTGCCAGCAGCCCCGGAGGTGGCTCCTACAATGAGCAGTTCTTC. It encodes CASSPGGGSYNEQFF.

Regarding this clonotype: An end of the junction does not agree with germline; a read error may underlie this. The CDR3 sequence is CARSVGGYEQYF. Written as DNA, the CDR3 is TGTGCCCGGAGTGTAGGGGGTTACGAGCAGTACTTC. The chain uses TRBV30 and TRBJ2-7; D may be TRBD1 (6 bases). This CDR3 has 12 residues. CDR1 is GTSNPN and CDR2 is SVGIG in the germline V gene (reference sequence). Combining the CDR3 with reference TRBV30 and TRBJ2-7 gives the whole variable domain SQTIHQWPATLVQPVGSPLSLECTVEGTSNPNLYWYRQAAGRGLQLLFYSVGIGQISSEVPQNLSASRPQDRQFILSSKKLLLSDSGFYLCARSVGGYEQYFGPGTRLTVT.